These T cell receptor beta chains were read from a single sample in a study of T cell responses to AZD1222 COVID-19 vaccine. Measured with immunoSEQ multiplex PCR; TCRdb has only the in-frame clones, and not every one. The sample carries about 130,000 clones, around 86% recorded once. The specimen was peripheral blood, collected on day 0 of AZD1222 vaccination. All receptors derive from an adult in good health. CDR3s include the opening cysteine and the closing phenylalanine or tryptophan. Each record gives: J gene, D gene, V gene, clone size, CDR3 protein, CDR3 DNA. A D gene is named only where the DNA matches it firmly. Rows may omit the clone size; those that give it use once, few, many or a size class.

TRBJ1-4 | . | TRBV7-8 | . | CASSPEVNRNEKLFF | TGTGCCAGCAGCCCCGAGGTTAATCGGAATGAAAAACTGTTTTTT
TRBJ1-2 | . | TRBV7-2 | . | CASSHRTSGYGYTF | TGTGCCAGCAGCCACCGCACGTCAGGGTATGGCTACACCTTC
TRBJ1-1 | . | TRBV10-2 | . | CASSEKRVAFF | TGCGCCAGCAGTGAAAAGAGGGTAGCTTTCTTT
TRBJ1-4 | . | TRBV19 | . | CASSSGDANEKLFF | TGTGCCAGTAGTTCAGGGGATGCTAATGAAAAACTGTTTTTT
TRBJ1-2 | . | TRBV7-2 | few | CASSLGVGYSYGYTF | TGTGCCAGCAGCTTAGGCGTGGGGTATAGCTATGGCTACACCTTC
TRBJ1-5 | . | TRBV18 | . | CASSESRYQPQHF | TGTGCCAGCTCAGAGTCACGGTATCAGCCCCAGCATTTT
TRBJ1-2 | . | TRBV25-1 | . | CASKTDGYGYTF | TGTGCCAGCAAGACGGATGGCTATGGCTACACCTTC
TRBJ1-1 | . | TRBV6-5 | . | CASHTGTEAFF | TGTGCCAGCCACACAGGCACTGAAGCTTTCTTT
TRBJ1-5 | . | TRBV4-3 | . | CASSQNRGQPQHF | TGCGCCAGCAGCCAAAATAGGGGACAGCCCCAGCATTTT
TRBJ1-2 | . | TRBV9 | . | CASSVQGSGYTF | TGTGCCAGCAGCGTTCAAGGGAGCGGCTACACCTTC
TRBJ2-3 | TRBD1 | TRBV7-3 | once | CASSSGQSTDTQYF | TGTGCCAGCAGCTCGGGACAGAGCACAGATACGCAGTATTTT
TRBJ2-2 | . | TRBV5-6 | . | CASSLAGSTRTGELFF | TGTGCCAGCAGCTTGGCGGGCAGCACCAGAACCGGGGAGCTGTTTTTT
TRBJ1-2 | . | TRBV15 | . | CATSREQRTGYTF | TGTGCCACCAGCAGAGAGCAAAGAACCGGCTACACCTTC
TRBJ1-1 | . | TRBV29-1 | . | CSVGGPRGYTEAFF | TGCAGCGTTGGTGGGCCCCGGGGTTACACTGAAGCTTTCTTT
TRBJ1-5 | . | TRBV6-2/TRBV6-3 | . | CASSGRDSNQPQHF | TGTGCCAGCAGTGGGCGGGATAGCAATCAGCCCCAGCATTTT
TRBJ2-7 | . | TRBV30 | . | CASGPPLGEQYF | TGTGCTTCCGGTCCCCCCCTGGGGGAGCAGTACTTC
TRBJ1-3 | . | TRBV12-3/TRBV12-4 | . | CASSSGNTIYF | TGTGCCAGCAGCTCGGGGAACACCATATATTTT
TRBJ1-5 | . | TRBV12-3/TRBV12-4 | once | CASTPSINQPQHF | TGTGCCAGCACCCCCAGCATCAATCAGCCCCAGCATTTT
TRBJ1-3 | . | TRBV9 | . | CASSVTERSGNTIYF | TGTGCCAGCAGCGTAACCGAGAGGTCGGGAAACACCATATATTTT
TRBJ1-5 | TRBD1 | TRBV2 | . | CASSLAQGVNQPQHF | TGTGCCAGCAGTTTAGCCCAGGGGGTCAATCAGCCCCAGCATTTT
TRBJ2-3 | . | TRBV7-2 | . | CASSLAQPTPSTDTQYF | TGTGCCAGCAGCTTAGCCCAACCTACACCTAGCACAGATACGCAGTATTTT
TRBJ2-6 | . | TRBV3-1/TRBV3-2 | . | CASSQGATPGANVLTF | TGTGCCAGCAGCCAAGGAGCTACCCCTGGGGCCAACGTCCTGACTTTC